These 12 T cell receptor beta chains share one sample of origin, sequenced in a study of CD8+ T cells in alopecia areata. Once RNA had been extracted, it was reverse transcribed into cDNA to act as the sequencing template. The repertoire was sequenced with immunoSEQ multiplex PCR; TCRdb's copy has only in-frame clones and lacks some. The sample holds around 150,000 clones, approximately 60% seen once. Sequenced material: CD4+ T cells sorted from blood. Source of these receptors: a human donor in good health.

The rearrangement joins TRBV29-1 to TRBJ2-6, with D possibly being TRBD1 (6 bases). The V end was cut by 5 bases, the J end by 2 bases, with 25 bases between. This CDR3 region has 19 residues. CDR1 is SQVTM, CDR2 ANQGSEA, per germline. CDR3 DNA sequence: TGCAGCGTTAGAGGTAGGACAGACCCTTTTGGAGCTGGGGCCAACGTCCTGACTTTC. It specifies CSVRGRTDPFGAGANVLTF.

The V gene is TRBV5-1, the J gene TRBJ2-1; possible D gene TRBD2, 5 bases. The CDR3 is 14 amino acids. The germline V and J ends were trimmed by 5 bases and 2 bases, with 11 bases remaining between them. Germline V lookup: CDR1 SGHRS, CDR2 YFSETQ. The DNA for the CDR3 is TGCGCCAGCAGATCCGGGAACACCTACAATGAGCAGTTCTTC. This translates into CASRSGNTYNEQFF.

The chain recombines TRBV5-1 with TRBJ2-1; 10 bases align to TRBD1. The germline V gene has CDR1 SGHRS and CDR2 YFSETQ. Trimming cost V 7 bases and J 5 bases; bases outside gene matches: 6. This CDR3 has 14 amino acids. The DNA for the CDR3 is TGCGCCAGCTCCCGGGACAGGGGCAACAATGAGCAGTTCTTC. Translation gives CASSRDRGNNEQFF.

CDR3 bases: TGCGCCAGCAGCCCGGGGAACCGGGACAGGGTCTCCGAGCAGTACTTC. This sequence encodes CASSPGNRDRVSEQYF. J is TRBJ2-7 and V is TRBV4-1, with 9 bases that match TRBD1. V trimming: 4 bases; J trimming: 6 bases; junction bases outside the gene matches: 13. The CDR3 covers 16 residues. Looked up from germline, CDR1 is MGHRA and CDR2 is YSYEKL.

J is TRBJ1-2 and V is TRBV19; D unresolved. V lost 0 bases to trimming and J lost 8 bases, with 7 bases between them. This CDR3 contains 12 residues. Per germline, CDR1 LNHDA and CDR2 SQIVND (reference sequence). The CDR3 DNA reads as TGTGCCAGTAGTATAGATCTGGGAGGCTACACCTTC. Residues: CASSIDLGGYTF. The complete variable domain, with remaining parts taken from reference TRBV19 and TRBJ1-2, reads DGGITQSPKYLFRKEGQNVTLSCEQNLNHDAMYWYRQDPGQGLRLIYYSQIVNDFQKGDIAEGYSVSREKKESFPLTVTSAQKNPTAFYLCASSIDLGGYTFGSGTRLTVV.

V is TRBV30 and J is TRBJ2-7, with 10 positions matching TRBD1. CDR1 is GTSNPN, CDR2 SVGIG, per germline (reference sequence). The CDR3 covers 15 residues. V lost 5 bases, J lost 3 bases, and 10 bases stayed unmatched. DNA for the CDR3: TGTGCCTGGGGACCCCGGGACAGGGGACGCTACGAGCAGTACTTC. Translation gives CAWGPRDRGRYEQYF.

This clone was recorded a few times. The chain links TRBV29-1 to TRBJ2-7; 9 nucleotides align to TRBD2. V was pared by 5 bases and J by 9 bases, with 8 bases of the junction left unmatched. The germline V gene has CDR1 SQVTM and CDR2 ANQGSEA. CDR3 length: 12 amino acids. CDR3 bases: TGCAGCGTTCATGCGGGAGGGCTTGTGCAGTACTTC. Protein: CSVHAGGLVQYF.

This chain links TRBV11-2 with TRBJ2-3; 9 positions agree with TRBD1. The CDR3 covers 15 residues. The germline CDR1 and CDR2 sequences are SGHAT and FQNNGV. V shed 5 bases and J 2 bases; nucleotides not matched to a gene: 5. The CDR3 spells CASSPGQGITDTQYF. For the CDR3, the DNA is TGTGCCAGCAGCCCAGGACAGGGGATCACAGATACGCAGTATTTT.

The chain is built from TRBV5-1 and TRBJ1-1, with 7 bases that match TRBD1. CDR1 and CDR2 from the germline V gene are SGHRS and YFSETQ. This CDR3 has 16 residues. Trimming at V came to 0 bases and at J to 11 bases, leaving 16 bases not matched to a gene. CDR3 region: CASSLEGFSVRGKAFF. CDR3 sequence (DNA): TGCGCCAGCAGCTTGGAAGGCTTCTCGGTCAGGGGGAAGGCTTTCTTT.

This clone showed up just a few times. The J gene is TRBJ1-2, the V gene TRBV10-3; D unclear. This CDR3 contains 14 residues. Germline assignment: CDR1 ENHRY and CDR2 SYGVKD. Trimming left V 0 bases short and J 5 bases short, with 10 bases between. This CDR3 is CAISESGLRYGYTF. For the CDR3, the DNA is TGTGCCATCAGTGAGTCGGGCCTCCGGTATGGCTACACCTTC.

By share, this clone counts as medium-sized. The junction does not match germline at one end; this may be a read error. The V and J genes are TRBV14 and TRBJ2-3; D is unclear. Germline loops: CDR1 SGHDN, CDR2 FVKESK. The CDR3 covers 12 residues. CDR3 loop: CASSKEWVTQYF. CDR3 nucleotides: TGTGCCAGCAGCAAAGAATGGGTTACGCAGTATTTT.

This clone was observed a few times. The chain is built from TRBV6-5 and TRBJ1-2; 9 bases map to TRBD1. The V segment lost 6 bases and the J segment 6 bases; nucleotides outside the gene matches: 5. Per the germline V gene, CDR1 is MNHEY and CDR2 is SVGAGI. CDR3 length equals 13 residues. CDR3 in amino acids: CASRPGQGHGYTF. The CDR3 DNA follows: TGTGCCAGCAGGCCTGGACAGGGGCATGGCTACACCTTC.